This is a list of T cell receptor beta chains from one sample in a study of blood T cell repertoires in COVID-19. Sequencing used immunoSEQ multiplex PCR; TCRdb keeps in-frame clones, though not all of them. Of around 240,000 clones listed, 75% to 85% are singletons. What was sequenced was peripheral blood. Receptor source: a woman aged 45-59 years with acute or convalescent COVID-19. CDR3s include the opening cysteine and the closing phenylalanine or tryptophan. A D gene is named only where the DNA matches it firmly. Clone size is stated in some rows and not others, as once, few, many or a class when expanded.

j_call: TRBJ1-5; clone_size: .; d_call: .; v_call: TRBV7-2; cdr3_aa: CASSPNRGNQPQHF; cdr3_nt: TGTGCCAGCAGCCCCAACCGGGGGAATCAGCCCCAGCATTTT
j_call: TRBJ2-1; clone_size: .; d_call: TRBD2; v_call: TRBV6-4; cdr3_aa: CASSDGLAGNNEQFF; cdr3_nt: TGTGCCAGCAGTGACGGACTAGCTGGCAACAATGAGCAGTTCTTC
j_call: TRBJ1-6; clone_size: .; d_call: .; v_call: TRBV9; cdr3_aa: CASSVVPGESPLHF; cdr3_nt: TGTGCCAGCAGCGTAGTCCCAGGCGAGTCACCCCTCCACTTT
j_call: TRBJ2-1; clone_size: once; d_call: TRBD1; v_call: TRBV4-1; cdr3_aa: CASSQGDSSYNEQFF; cdr3_nt: TGCGCCAGCAGCCAAGGGGACAGCTCCTACAATGAGCAGTTCTTC
j_call: TRBJ1-1; clone_size: .; d_call: .; v_call: TRBV6-5; cdr3_aa: CASSRVQVRHTEAFF; cdr3_nt: TGTGCCAGCAGTAGAGTACAGGTCCGTCACACTGAAGCTTTCTTT
j_call: TRBJ2-1; clone_size: once; d_call: .; v_call: TRBV9; cdr3_aa: CASSSYTQGKNEQFF; cdr3_nt: TGTGCCAGCAGCTCCTACACTCAGGGGAAGAATGAGCAGTTCTTC
j_call: TRBJ2-7; clone_size: few; d_call: .; v_call: TRBV5-6; cdr3_aa: CASSVLTGFEQYF; cdr3_nt: TGTGCCAGCAGCGTCCTAACAGGGTTCGAGCAGTACTTC
j_call: TRBJ2-3; clone_size: few; d_call: TRBD1; v_call: TRBV6-5; cdr3_aa: CASKGTGVGDTQYF; cdr3_nt: TGTGCCAGCAAGGGGACAGGGGTCGGGGATACGCAGTATTTT
j_call: TRBJ1-1; clone_size: .; d_call: .; v_call: TRBV24-1; cdr3_aa: CATSDSARPGTEAFF; cdr3_nt: TGTGCCACCAGTGATTCCGCCCGACCGGGCACTGAAGCTTTCTTT
j_call: TRBJ2-2; clone_size: .; d_call: .; v_call: TRBV7-2; cdr3_aa: CASSPAGVTGELFF; cdr3_nt: TGTGCCAGCAGCCCAGCCGGGGTGACCGGGGAGCTGTTTTTT
j_call: TRBJ2-7; clone_size: .; d_call: .; v_call: TRBV19; cdr3_aa: CASSIGESNYEQYF; cdr3_nt: TGTGCCAGTAGTATCGGGGAGAGCAACTACGAGCAGTACTTC
j_call: TRBJ1-1; clone_size: once; d_call: .; v_call: TRBV27; cdr3_aa: CASRAWSGTEAFF; cdr3_nt: TGTGCCAGCAGGGCATGGTCTGGCACTGAAGCTTTCTTT
j_call: TRBJ2-5; clone_size: .; d_call: .; v_call: TRBV24-1; cdr3_aa: CATGIGGTETQYF; cdr3_nt: TGTGCCACCGGGATTGGGGGCACAGAGACCCAGTACTTC
j_call: TRBJ2-1; clone_size: once; d_call: TRBD2; v_call: TRBV7-8; cdr3_aa: CASSLLGTSGYNEQFF; cdr3_nt: TGTGCCAGCAGCTTACTCGGGACTAGCGGCTACAATGAGCAGTTCTTC
j_call: TRBJ1-5; clone_size: .; d_call: .; v_call: TRBV6-2/TRBV6-3; cdr3_aa: CASSYTSVGQPQHF; cdr3_nt: TGTGCCAGCAGTTACACCAGCGTTGGGCAGCCCCAGCATTTT
j_call: TRBJ2-3; clone_size: .; d_call: .; v_call: TRBV6-4; cdr3_aa: CASSDSNRTETDTQYF; cdr3_nt: TGTGCCAGCAGTGACTCGAATCGCACTGAAACAGATACGCAGTATTTT
j_call: TRBJ1-4; clone_size: .; d_call: .; v_call: TRBV7-2; cdr3_aa: CASSLNGVNEKLFF; cdr3_nt: TGTGCCAGCAGCTTAAACGGTGTTAATGAAAAACTGTTTTTT
j_call: TRBJ1-1; clone_size: many; d_call: TRBD1; v_call: TRBV6-2/TRBV6-3; cdr3_aa: CASSTTGYGPEAFF; cdr3_nt: TGTGCCAGCAGCACGACAGGGTATGGACCTGAAGCTTTCTTT
j_call: TRBJ1-2; clone_size: .; d_call: TRBD1; v_call: TRBV6-5; cdr3_aa: CASSYGGQGSAYGYTF; cdr3_nt: TGTGCCAGCAGTTACGGGGGACAGGGGTCGGCCTATGGCTACACCTTC
j_call: TRBJ2-7; clone_size: .; d_call: .; v_call: TRBV11-2; cdr3_aa: CASSLDRGERGQYF; cdr3_nt: TGTGCCAGCAGCTTAGACAGGGGGGAACGAGGGCAGTACTTC
j_call: TRBJ2-1; clone_size: .; d_call: TRBD1; v_call: TRBV4-1; cdr3_aa: CASSQDTGGYNEQFF; cdr3_nt: TGCGCCAGCAGCCAAGATACAGGGGGCTACAATGAGCAGTTCTTC
j_call: TRBJ1-2; clone_size: .; d_call: .; v_call: TRBV21-1; cdr3_aa: CASSKGGLLYGYTF; cdr3_nt: TGTGCCAGCAGCAAAGGTGGACTGCTCTATGGCTACACCTTC
j_call: TRBJ1-3; clone_size: .; d_call: TRBD1; v_call: TRBV11-2; cdr3_aa: CASSSHRGPVGNTIYF; cdr3_nt: TGTGCCAGCAGCAGCCACAGGGGGCCTGTAGGAAACACCATATATTTT
j_call: TRBJ2-7; clone_size: .; d_call: .; v_call: TRBV28; cdr3_aa: CASSFGTVPSIYEQYF; cdr3_nt: TGTGCCAGCAGTTTTGGTACGGTGCCTTCCATTTACGAGCAGTACTTC
j_call: TRBJ1-4; clone_size: .; d_call: .; v_call: TRBV5-6; cdr3_aa: CASSLAGNEKLFF; cdr3_nt: TGTGCCAGCAGCTTGGCGGGGAATGAAAAACTGTTTTTT
j_call: TRBJ1-6; clone_size: .; d_call: .; v_call: TRBV21-1; cdr3_aa: CASTQGGGGSSYNSPLHF; cdr3_nt: TGTGCCAGCACCCAAGGGGGGGGAGGGTCCTCCTATAATTCACCCCTCCACTTT
j_call: TRBJ1-1; clone_size: .; d_call: .; v_call: TRBV28; cdr3_aa: CASSLSGAGSEAFF; cdr3_nt: TGTGCCAGCAGTTTATCCGGAGCGGGCTCTGAAGCTTTCTTT
j_call: TRBJ1-1; clone_size: few; d_call: .; v_call: TRBV7-9; cdr3_aa: CASSPVRRVDTEAFF; cdr3_nt: TGTGCCAGCAGCCCCGTCCGGAGGGTTGACACTGAAGCTTTCTTT
j_call: TRBJ1-4; clone_size: .; d_call: .; v_call: TRBV7-9; cdr3_aa: CASSSQAEKLFF; cdr3_nt: TGTGCCAGCAGCTCCCAAGCTGAAAAACTGTTTTTT
j_call: TRBJ1-1; clone_size: .; d_call: .; v_call: TRBV12-3/TRBV12-4; cdr3_aa: CASRSSATEAFF; cdr3_nt: TGTGCCAGCAGAAGCTCCGCGACTGAAGCTTTCTTT
j_call: TRBJ2-5; clone_size: .; d_call: .; v_call: TRBV6-5; cdr3_aa: CASSYSRGFEETQYF; cdr3_nt: TGTGCCAGCAGTTACTCTAGGGGATTTGAAGAGACCCAGTACTTC
j_call: TRBJ1-5; clone_size: .; d_call: .; v_call: TRBV7-2; cdr3_aa: CASSFWGDQPQHF; cdr3_nt: TGTGCCAGCAGCTTTTGGGGGGATCAGCCCCAGCATTTT
j_call: TRBJ1-1; clone_size: .; d_call: .; v_call: TRBV6-6; cdr3_aa: CASSYPAQANTEAFF; cdr3_nt: TGTGCCAGCAGTTACCCGGCACAGGCGAACACTGAAGCTTTCTTT
j_call: TRBJ1-6; clone_size: .; d_call: TRBD1; v_call: TRBV9; cdr3_aa: CASSLRQGADSPLHF; cdr3_nt: TGTGCCAGCAGCTTACGACAGGGGGCTGATTCACCCCTCCACTTT
j_call: TRBJ2-5; clone_size: .; d_call: .; v_call: TRBV5-1; cdr3_aa: CASSLIAEQETQYF; cdr3_nt: TGCGCCAGCAGCTTAATAGCGGAGCAAGAGACCCAGTACTTC
j_call: TRBJ1-5; clone_size: .; d_call: .; v_call: TRBV20-1; cdr3_aa: CSASTLESRQPQHF; cdr3_nt: TGCAGTGCTAGTACCCTTGAGTCTAGGCAGCCCCAGCATTTT
j_call: TRBJ2-3; clone_size: many; d_call: TRBD2; v_call: TRBV9; cdr3_aa: CASSAYVAGGWLDTQYF; cdr3_nt: TGTGCCAGCAGCGCCTACGTAGCGGGGGGGTGGTTGGATACGCAGTATTTT
j_call: TRBJ2-7; clone_size: .; d_call: .; v_call: TRBV29-1; cdr3_aa: CSVVQGNYEQYF; cdr3_nt: TGCAGCGTTGTGCAGGGGAACTACGAGCAGTACTTC
j_call: TRBJ1-2; clone_size: .; d_call: .; v_call: TRBV19; cdr3_aa: CASRKPDRGYGYTF; cdr3_nt: TGTGCCAGTAGGAAACCCGACCGGGGCTATGGCTACACCTTC
j_call: TRBJ1-1; clone_size: .; d_call: .; v_call: TRBV19; cdr3_aa: CASSAETNTEAFF; cdr3_nt: TGTGCCAGTAGTGCAGAAACCAACACTGAAGCTTTCTTT
j_call: TRBJ1-4; clone_size: .; d_call: TRBD1; v_call: TRBV19; cdr3_aa: CASSPGQGGEKLFF; cdr3_nt: TGTGCCAGTAGCCCGGGACAGGGTGGAGAAAAACTGTTTTTT
j_call: TRBJ2-3; clone_size: .; d_call: .; v_call: TRBV7-2; cdr3_aa: CASSLDYRASTDTQYF; cdr3_nt: TGTGCCAGCAGCTTAGATTACAGGGCTAGCACAGATACGCAGTATTTT
j_call: TRBJ2-5; clone_size: few; d_call: TRBD1; v_call: TRBV11-1; cdr3_aa: CASSPSRLRGQETQYF; cdr3_nt: TGTGCCAGCAGCCCAAGTAGGCTCAGGGGGCAAGAGACCCAGTACTTC
j_call: TRBJ1-6; clone_size: .; d_call: TRBD1; v_call: TRBV19; cdr3_aa: CASSTDRGNSPLHF; cdr3_nt: TGTGCCAGTAGTACGGACAGGGGGAATTCACCCCTCCACTTT
j_call: TRBJ2-1; clone_size: .; d_call: .; v_call: TRBV15; cdr3_aa: CATSRDRFEQFF; cdr3_nt: TGTGCCACCAGCAGAGATCGGTTTGAGCAGTTCTTC
j_call: TRBJ2-3; clone_size: .; d_call: .; v_call: TRBV28; cdr3_aa: CASSLGGAGADTQYF; cdr3_nt: TGTGCCAGCAGTTTGGGGGGGGCGGGAGCAGATACGCAGTATTTT
j_call: TRBJ2-7; clone_size: .; d_call: .; v_call: TRBV28; cdr3_aa: CASSWLRDEQYF; cdr3_nt: TGTGCCAGCAGTTGGTTAAGAGACGAGCAGTACTTC
j_call: TRBJ1-4; clone_size: few; d_call: .; v_call: TRBV1; cdr3_aa: CTSSDQGAGEKLFF; cdr3_nt: TGCACCAGCAGTGATCAGGGGGCGGGAGAAAAACTGTTTTTT
j_call: TRBJ2-7; clone_size: .; d_call: .; v_call: TRBV7-2; cdr3_aa: CASSLAISYEQYF; cdr3_nt: TGTGCCAGCAGCTTAGCTATCAGCTACGAGCAGTACTTC
j_call: TRBJ2-3; clone_size: .; d_call: .; v_call: TRBV9; cdr3_aa: CASSPSSFVGEGDTQYF; cdr3_nt: TGTGCCAGCAGCCCTAGTTCTTTCGTGGGTGAAGGTGATACGCAGTATTTT
j_call: TRBJ1-2; clone_size: once; d_call: .; v_call: TRBV5-1; cdr3_aa: CASSYSGEGAGYTF; cdr3_nt: TGCGCCAGCAGCTATTCGGGGGAGGGAGCTGGCTACACCTTC
j_call: TRBJ1-6; clone_size: .; d_call: TRBD1; v_call: TRBV6-5; cdr3_aa: CASRPPGDRNSPLHF; cdr3_nt: TGTGCCAGCCGCCCCCCCGGGGACAGAAATTCACCCCTCCACTTT
j_call: TRBJ2-5; clone_size: .; d_call: .; v_call: TRBV3-1/TRBV3-2; cdr3_aa: CASSQGPSVLPNF; cdr3_nt: TGTGCCAGCAGCCAAGGTCCGTCAGTGCTCCCAAACTTC
j_call: TRBJ2-1; clone_size: once; d_call: TRBD1; v_call: TRBV19; cdr3_aa: CASSMGQGYGEQFF; cdr3_nt: TGTGCCAGTAGTATGGGACAGGGGTACGGTGAGCAGTTCTTC
j_call: TRBJ2-7; clone_size: .; d_call: .; v_call: TRBV13; cdr3_aa: CASSLLGQSYEQYF; cdr3_nt: TGTGCCAGCAGCTTGTTAGGACAATCCTACGAGCAGTACTTC
j_call: TRBJ2-1; clone_size: few; d_call: TRBD2; v_call: TRBV5-1; cdr3_aa: CASSLSGSGLEQFF; cdr3_nt: TGCGCCAGCAGCCTTAGCGGGAGCGGCCTGGAGCAGTTCTTC
j_call: TRBJ1-5; clone_size: .; d_call: .; v_call: TRBV6-1; cdr3_aa: CASSDRFQPQHF; cdr3_nt: TGTGCCAGCAGTGATCGTTTTCAGCCCCAGCATTTT
j_call: TRBJ1-6; clone_size: .; d_call: .; v_call: TRBV5-8; cdr3_aa: CATSPPGSYNSPLHF; cdr3_nt: TGTGCCACCTCTCCACCGGGCTCCTATAATTCACCCCTCCACTTT
j_call: TRBJ1-1; clone_size: .; d_call: TRBD1; v_call: TRBV5-4; cdr3_aa: CASSSDRGPNTEAFF; cdr3_nt: TGTGCCAGCAGCTCGGACAGGGGCCCGAACACTGAAGCTTTCTTT